These 2 T cell receptor beta chains share one sample of origin, sequenced in a study of regulatory T cells in long-lasting Graves disease. The authors built TCR beta libraries using iRepertoire HTBI primers and Arm-PCR of CDR3 regions. Each CDR3 protein is one row after TCRdb ran MiXCR on the multiplex PCR reads. The sample includes approximately 310,000 distinct CDR3 sequences, about a sixth of them seen just once. Time point described: newly diagnosed GD, antithyroid drugs for less than 3 months. Scientists built the TCR library using RNA that was extracted from PBMCs. The material was peripheral blood mononuclear cells (PBMCs), obtained at new diagnosis, from a patient treated with antithyroid drugs. The receptors were gathered from a female donor with Graves disease.

This clonotype was recorded many times. V and J are TRBV12-3 or TRBV12-4 and TRBJ2-3; 7 bases are a match to TRBD2. The CDR3 consists of 14 residues. V shed 5 bases, J shed 4 bases, and the junction held 6 bases outside the gene matches. CDR3 bases: TGTGCCAGCAGTCACACTAGCGAGGCAGATACGCAGTATTTT. Protein sequence: CASSHTSEADTQYF.

This clonotype was recorded many times. The chain carries TRBV10-2 and TRBJ2-5; 12 bases are a match to TRBD1. After removal of 8 bases from V and 7 bases from J, the junction contained 11 bases not matched to a gene. The CDR3 spans 15 residues. In germline, CDR1 is WSHSY, CDR2 SAAADI. The CDR3 loop reads CASFKPGQGASTQYF. CDR3 DNA sequence: TGCGCCAGCTTTAAACCGGGACAGGGGGCATCGACCCAGTACTTC.